One and the same sample provided the 24 T cell receptor beta chains below, sequenced in a study of T cell responses to AZD1222 COVID-19 vaccine. The repertoire was sequenced with immunoSEQ multiplex PCR; TCRdb's copy has only in-frame clones and lacks some. This table holds fewer than 120,000 clones, just under 95% found once. The source material was peripheral blood, sampled 28 days after the second AZD1222 dose. These TCRs come from an adult who received the AZD1222 COVID-19 vaccine.

This chain uses TRBV29-1 with TRBJ1-2; D call uncertain. The CDR3 sequence is 14 residues long. V lost 4 bases, J lost 0 bases, and 12 bases lay in between. Germline CDR1 and CDR2: SQVTM and ANQGSEA. The CDR3 DNA sequence: TGCAGCGTTGTGGGATTTATGACTAACTATGGCTACACCTTC. This translates into CSVVGFMTNYGYTF.

The chain uses TRBV4-1 and TRBJ2-2; no definite D call. V lost 1 base and J lost 2, with 5 bases in between. Germline values: CDR1 MGHRA, CDR2 YSYEKL. The CDR3 contains 14 residues. In nucleotides, the CDR3 is TGCGCCAGCAGCCAAGGAGAAAACACCGGGGAGCTGTTTTTT. Translated, it gives CASSQGENTGELFF.

The chain employs TRBV6-5 and TRBJ2-3; perhaps TRBD2 as D (5 bases). CDR3 length: 13 residues. Trimming pared 6 bases from V and 2 bases from J, leaving 9 bases between. Germline V gives CDR1 MNHEY, CDR2 SVGAGI. The chain's CDR3 is CASSPRDTDTQYF. The CDR3 DNA reads as TGTGCCAGCAGCCCCCGGGACACAGATACGCAGTATTTT.

This clone occurred once. The chain carries TRBV18 and TRBJ1-1; the D gene is possibly TRBD1 (6 bases). This CDR3 region has 14 residues. Trimming took 6 bases from V and 1 from J, leaving 12 bases between them. Germline CDR1 is KGHSH and CDR2 is LQKENI. The CDR3 here is CASSPGTTNTEAFF. The CDR3 DNA sequence: TGTGCCAGCTCCCCCGGGACAACGAACACTGAAGCTTTCTTT.

The rearrangement uses TRBV5-1 and TRBJ2-2; 7 bases fit TRBD2. Germline CDR1 is SGHRS and CDR2 is YFSETQ. The CDR3 consists of 13 residues. With V trimmed by 4 bases and J by 7 bases, 4 bases remained unmatched. The CDR3 reads CASSPPSGGELFF. CDR3 nucleotide sequence: TGCGCCAGCAGCCCACCTAGCGGCGGGGAGCTGTTTTTT.

This rearrangement joins TRBV11-2 to TRBJ1-3; 7 bases are a match to TRBD1. Per the germline V gene, CDR1 is SGHAT and CDR2 is FQNNGV. The CDR3 runs to 16 residues. The junction had 7 bases not matched to a gene; V was cut back by 1 base and J by 4 bases. CDR3: CASSLARSGGGNTIYF. In DNA form, the CDR3 reads TGTGCCAGCAGCTTAGCTCGGTCAGGGGGAGGAAACACCATATATTTT. Full variable domain (rest looked up from reference TRBV11-2 and TRBJ1-3): EAGVAQSPRYKIIEKRQSVAFWCNPISGHATLYWYQQILGQGPKLLIQFQNNGVVDDSQLPKDRFSAERLKGVDSTLKIQPAKLEDSAVYLCASSLARSGGGNTIYFGEGSWLTVV.

The rearrangement links TRBV27 to TRBJ1-1; D might be TRBD1 (6 bases). Germline values: CDR1 MNHEY, CDR2 SMNVEV (reference sequence). This CDR3 comprises 14 residues. V gave up 5 bases and J gave up 4 bases, with 14 bases separating them. The CDR3 nucleotides are TGTGCCAGCAGTATCAGGGGTGGAAGCACTGAAGCTTTCTTT. This gives the protein CASSIRGGSTEAFF.

V and J are TRBV5-1 and TRBJ2-3, with 11 positions matching TRBD2. The germline CDR1 and CDR2 sequences are SGHRS and YFSETQ. The CDR3 contains 16 residues. Unmatched junction bases numbered 4, after V lost 4 bases and J lost 0 bases. CDR3 in amino acids: CASSGGLAVSTDTQYF. The CDR3 bases are TGCGCCAGCAGCGGGGGACTAGCGGTGAGCACAGATACGCAGTATTTT. The whole variable domain, remainder taken from reference TRBV5-1 and TRBJ2-3, is KAGVTQTPRYLIKTRGQQVTLSCSPISGHRSVSWYQQTPGQGLQFLFEYFSETQRNKGNFPGRFSGRQFSNSRSEMNVSTLELGDSALYLCASSGGLAVSTDTQYFGPGTRLTVL.

This chain connects TRBV19 to TRBJ2-5, with D possibly TRBD2 on 7 matching bases. This CDR3 spans 13 amino acids. Germline loops: CDR1 LNHDA, CDR2 SQIVND (reference sequence). V dropped 7 bases and J dropped 5 bases, with 14 bases sitting between them. The chain's CDR3 is CASNVRGAETQYF. The CDR3 DNA reads as TGTGCCAGTAATGTCCGGGGGGCCGAGACCCAGTACTTC.

The genes are TRBV4-2 and TRBJ2-7, with D possibly called TRBD1 or TRBD2 (6 bases each). Germline values: CDR1 LGHNA, CDR2 YNFKEQ. This CDR3 region has 16 residues. The V end was cut by 2 bases, the J end by 5 bases, with 19 bases between. The CDR3 DNA is TGTGCCAGCAGCCAAAGGGTAAGGGGGGCTGGCCACGAGCAGTACTTC. It codes for CASSQRVRGAGHEQYF.

The V call is TRBV20-1, the J call TRBJ2-7, with D hard to call. Looked up from germline, CDR1 is DFQATT and CDR2 is SNEGSKA (reference sequence). The CDR3 sequence is 11 residues long. Trimming took off 3 bases at V and 5 bases at J, with 8 bases between the two ends. This chain's CDR3 is CSARESNEQYF. DNA of the CDR3: TGCAGTGCTAGGGAGTCCAACGAGCAGTACTTC.

The CDR3 bases are TGTGCCAGTAGGACGGACCGGGACAGGGTTATCTCGAACACCGGGGAGCTGTTTTTT. Protein product: CASRTDRDRVISNTGELFF. The chain carries TRBV19 and TRBJ2-2, with 9 bases fitting TRBD1. V shed 6 bases and J 0 bases; nucleotides not matched to a gene: 14. Germline CDR1 and CDR2: LNHDA and SQIVND (reference sequence). The CDR3 sequence is 19 residues long. Full variable domain (remainder filled in from reference TRBV19 and TRBJ2-2): DGGITQSPKYLFRKEGQNVTLSCEQNLNHDAMYWYRQDPGQGLRLIYYSQIVNDFQKGDIAEGYSVSREKKESFPLTVTSAQKNPTAFYLCASRTDRDRVISNTGELFFGEGSRLTVL.

The rearrangement links TRBV11-2 to TRBJ2-7, with D possibly being TRBD2 (5 bases). V shed 1 base and J shed 4 bases, with 11 bases lying between them. This CDR3 spans 14 amino acids. CDR1 is SGHAT and CDR2 is FQNNGV in the germline V gene. CDR3 protein: CASSLVGVAYEQYF. In DNA, the CDR3 is TGTGCCAGCAGCTTAGTCGGGGTGGCATACGAGCAGTACTTC.

This clone has more than one count but fewer than ten. The chain has TRBV29-1 and TRBJ1-1, with D unresolved. V lost 4 bases to trimming and J lost 2 bases, with 17 bases between them. Germline CDR1 is SQVTM and CDR2 is ANQGSEA. The CDR3 runs to 15 residues. The CDR3 loop is CSVVWDIRVNTEAFF. CDR3 nucleotides: TGCAGCGTTGTGTGGGATATCCGGGTAAACACTGAAGCTTTCTTT.

The chain uses TRBV7-2 and TRBJ1-6; D not certain. CDR1 SGHTA and CDR2 FQGNSA come from the germline V gene. The V end lost 2 bases, the J end lost 6 bases, and 14 bases lay between the germline ends. CDR3 size: 16 residues. The CDR3: CASSLFGPLLNSPLHF. CDR3 DNA: TGTGCCAGCAGCTTATTTGGGCCCCTCCTTAATTCACCCCTCCACTTT. Complete variable domain (other parts from reference TRBV7-2 and TRBJ1-6): GAGVSQSPSNKVTEKGKDVELRCDPISGHTALYWYRQSLGQGLEFLIYFQGNSAPDKSGLPSDRFSAERTGGSVSTLTIQRTQQEDSAVYLCASSLFGPLLNSPLHFGNGTRLTVT.

J is TRBJ2-7 and V is TRBV27; D is unclear. V lost 1 base, J lost 4 bases, and 11 bases lay in between. In germline, CDR1 is MNHEY, CDR2 SMNVEV (reference sequence). This CDR3 comprises 14 residues. CDR3: CASSLLGQRYEQYF. The CDR3, as DNA: TGTGCCAGCAGTTTATTAGGGCAGCGTTACGAGCAGTACTTC.

This sequence joins TRBV6-5 and TRBJ1-1; D gene ambiguous. Trimming pared 5 bases from V and 2 bases from J, leaving 15 bases between. The CDR3 loop spans 15 amino acids. Germline V gives CDR1 MNHEY, CDR2 SVGAGI. The CDR3 DNA sequence: TGTGCCAGCAGTCCCTCCCCGGAGGGTAACACTGAAGCTTTCTTT. This gives the protein CASSPSPEGNTEAFF.

V and J are TRBV30 and TRBJ2-2; TRBD1 might be the D (6 bases). Germline V CDR1 and CDR2: GTSNPN, SVGIG (reference sequence). The CDR3 consists of 15 residues. Trimming shortened V by 0 bases and J by 8 bases, and 16 bases separated the two germline ends. The CDR3 DNA is TGTGCCTGGAGTGTACAAGGGGGTCTGGGGGGGGAGCTGTTTTTT. Translated: CAWSVQGGLGGELFF.

The rearrangement uses TRBV30 and TRBJ1-1; D uncertain. The CDR3 length is 15 residues. Germline CDR1 and CDR2: GTSNPN and SVGIG (reference sequence). Trimming left V 1 base short and J 3 bases short, with 15 bases between. The CDR3 protein is CAWSAVWKGYTEAFF. For the CDR3, the DNA is TGTGCCTGGAGTGCGGTCTGGAAAGGTTACACTGAAGCTTTCTTT.

V and J are TRBV5-1 and TRBJ2-7, with D maybe TRBD2 (5 bases). V lost 7 bases to trimming and J lost 3 bases, with 20 bases between them. Germline CDR1 and CDR2: SGHRS and YFSETQ. This CDR3 comprises 15 residues. This chain's CDR3 is CASSSAGPPLYEQYF. The CDR3 DNA sequence: TGCGCCAGCTCCTCGGCGGGTCCTCCCCTCTACGAGCAGTACTTC.

This chain connects TRBV6-5 to TRBJ1-2; 7 nucleotides agree with TRBD1. With 11 bases clipped from V and 4 bases from J, the junction kept 7 bases outside the gene matches. The CDR3 is 12 amino acids. In germline, CDR1 is MNHEY, CDR2 SVGAGI. In DNA, the CDR3 is TGTGCCGGGGGAGGACAGGTCTATGGCTACACCTTC. Translation gives CAGGGQVYGYTF.

The chain has TRBV18 and TRBJ2-7; D not resolved. Trimming took off 3 bases at V and 2 bases at J, with 8 bases between the two ends. Germline V CDR1 and CDR2: KGHSH, LQKENI. CDR3 length: 13 residues. CDR3 in amino acids: CASSPQATYEQYF. CDR3 DNA: TGTGCCAGCTCACCGCAGGCGACCTACGAGCAGTACTTC.

This chain uses TRBV7-9 with TRBJ1-1; D is possibly TRBD1 (6 bases). The V end lost 5 bases, the J end lost 13 bases, and 26 bases lay between the germline ends. This CDR3 region has 15 residues. CDR1 is SEHNR, CDR2 FQNEAQ, per germline (reference sequence). The CDR3 DNA is TGTGCCAGCAGCCAATCGGGGGGGCAGGCTCGTGGTGGTTTCTTT. It yields the protein CASSQSGGQARGGFF.

The rearrangement uses TRBV13 and TRBJ2-3, with 9 bases aligning to TRBD2. CDR3 size: 17 residues. V lost 2 bases, J lost 2 bases, and 8 bases stayed unmatched. Germline-derived CDR1 and CDR2 are PRHDT and FYEKMQ (reference sequence). The CDR3 nucleotides read TGTGCCAGCAGCTTAATGGTAGCGGGGGCCAACACAGATACGCAGTATTTT. This codes for CASSLMVAGANTDTQYF.